The 23 T cell receptor beta chains reported below all come from one sample, sequenced in a study of spatial heterogeneity in lung cancer (dated by TCRdb to the late 2010s). Per the publication, the time point label means: sample taken at primary tumor resection. For TCR sequencing, whole RNA was extracted from tumor and nontumor lung tissue, or from cryopreserved PBMC samples, and no cell sorting was done. The method was 5' RACE. The reads were generated on a NextSeq 500. In TCRdb, the public reads were trimmed at Q25 with fastp and aligned with MiXCR, with productive beta chains retained. Rows merge per CDR3 protein into single entries with the most common DNA and genes. The sample has more than 75,000 distinct CDR3 sequences on record, roughly 12% of them singletons. 4.6% of the sample lies in the top ten. Material: PBMCs, obtained at surgery. The receptors derive from a male donor with early-stage non-small cell lung cancer.

The genes are TRBV7-9 and TRBJ1-6; 7 bases match TRBD1. V was clipped by 6 bases and J by 7 bases; unmatched bases: 6. The V gene's germline CDR1 is SEHNR and CDR2 FQNEAQ (reference sequence). The CDR3 has 14 amino acids. CDR3 region: CASSFAGQNSPLHF. In DNA form, the CDR3 reads TGTGCCAGCAGTTTTGCGGGACAGAATTCACCCCTCCACTTT.

This chain uses TRBV29-1 with TRBJ2-3; D remains unclear. This CDR3 comprises 14 residues. V was cut by 8 bases and J by 2 bases, with 17 bases left in between. CDR1 and CDR2 (germline): SQVTM, ANQGSEA. CDR3 DNA: TGCAGCACGGAATGGGAAAGCCTCACAGATACGCAGTATTTT. Translating gives CSTEWESLTDTQYF.

Many counts were recorded for this clonotype. V and J are TRBV4-2 and TRBJ1-2; D remains ambiguous. There are 15 residues in the CDR3. V lost 5 bases and J lost 4, with 17 bases in between. Germline CDR1 and CDR2: LGHNA and YNFKEQ. This CDR3 reads CASSSRNEGTYGYTF. CDR3 bases: TGTGCCAGCAGCTCGAGGAATGAAGGAACCTATGGCTACACCTTC.

This clonotype was seen many times. The chain employs TRBV29-1 and TRBJ1-4; D is unresolved. Germline loops: CDR1 SQVTM, CDR2 ANQGSEA. Trimming took off 4 bases at V and 0 bases at J, with 9 bases between the two ends. The CDR3 is 14 amino acids. For the CDR3, the DNA is TGCAGCGTTGGTCCGGGTTCAACTAATGAAAAACTGTTTTTT. This encodes CSVGPGSTNEKLFF.

The chain has TRBV7-8 and TRBJ2-2; 9 positions match TRBD1. Trimming removed 4 bases from V and 2 bases from J; junction bases left unmatched: 8. Germline CDR1 reads SGHVS; CDR2 reads FQNEAQ. This CDR3 spans 17 amino acids. CDR3 residues: CASSSSWDRVNTGELFF. Here the CDR3 DNA reads TGTGCCAGCAGCTCTTCTTGGGACAGGGTTAACACCGGGGAGCTGTTTTTT.

This clonotype occurred a few times. The chain is built from TRBV9 and TRBJ2-1; a weak D match, TRBD2 (6 bases). The CDR3 has 14 amino acids. V was clipped by 1 base and J by 7 bases, with 12 bases between them. Germline CDR1 and CDR2: SGDLS and YYNGEE. This CDR3 is CASSVTGESNEQFF. DNA of the CDR3: TGTGCCAGCAGCGTAACGGGAGAAAGTAATGAGCAGTTCTTC. The full variable domain, with the rest looked up from reference TRBV9 and TRBJ2-1, is DSGVTQTPKHLITATGQRVTLRCSPRSGDLSVYWYQQSLDQGLQFLIQYYNGEERAKGNILERFSAQQFPDLHSELNLSSLELGDSALYFCASSVTGESNEQFFGPGTRLTVL.

This clonotype was detected a few times. V is TRBV5-1 and J is TRBJ2-5, with 7 bases matching TRBD2. CDR3 length: 15 residues. Germline lookup yields CDR1 SGHRS and CDR2 YFSETQ. Trimming at V came to 2 bases and at J to 3 bases, leaving 7 bases not matched to a gene. The CDR3 nucleotides are TGCGCCAGCAGCTTACTAGCGAGGACCGAAGAGACCCAGTACTTC. Translation gives CASSLLARTEETQYF.

This sequence joins TRBV11-2 and TRBJ2-6; the D is unclear. The CDR3 length is 13 residues. Germline V gene lookup returns CDR1 SGHAT and CDR2 FQNNGV. V lost 7 bases, J lost 1 base, and 5 bases lay in between. The CDR3 protein is CASTGSGANVLTF. For the CDR3, the DNA is TGTGCCAGCACCGGGTCTGGGGCCAACGTCCTGACTTTC.

This clonotype appeared many times. This sequence joins TRBV5-1 and TRBJ2-2; 8 bases are shared with TRBD1. V lost 4 bases and J lost 5; bases outside the gene matches: 13. Germline V CDR1 and CDR2: SGHRS, YFSETQ. This CDR3 has 17 amino acids. As DNA, the CDR3 is TGCGCCAGCAGCGGGGGACAGGCCGTCTCGGGGACCGGGGAGCTGTTTTTT. Translated: CASSGGQAVSGTGELFF. The full variable domain, completed using reference TRBV5-1 and TRBJ2-2, is KAGVTQTPRYLIKTRGQQVTLSCSPISGHRSVSWYQQTPGQGLQFLFEYFSETQRNKGNFPGRFSGRQFSNSRSEMNVSTLELGDSALYLCASSGGQAVSGTGELFFGEGSRLTVL.

This clonotype has a handful of counts. The chain has TRBV7-3 and TRBJ2-1; no firm D call. This CDR3 region has 13 residues. V dropped 2 bases and J dropped 9 bases, with 11 bases sitting between them. Germline CDR1 reads SGHTA; CDR2 reads FQGTGA. CDR3 in amino acids: CASSLDSFGEQFF. In nucleotides, the CDR3 is TGTGCCAGCAGCTTAGATAGTTTCGGTGAGCAGTTCTTC. The whole variable domain, remainder taken from reference TRBV7-3 and TRBJ2-1, is GAGVSQTPSNKVTEKGKYVELRCDPISGHTALYWYRQSLGQGPEFLIYFQGTGAADDSGLPNDRFFAVRPEGSVSTLKIQRTERGDSAVYLCASSLDSFGEQFFGPGTRLTVL.

This clonotype was recorded many times. This chain links TRBV6-6 with TRBJ1-5; D gene ambiguous. There are 13 residues in the CDR3. Trimming stripped 0 bases from V and 6 bases from J, with 6 bases between. Germline-derived CDR1 and CDR2 are MNHNY and SVGAGI (reference sequence). This CDR3 reads CASSYSKGQPQHF. The CDR3 coding sequence is TGTGCCAGCAGTTACTCGAAGGGTCAGCCCCAGCATTTT.

The table lists this clonotype with a few counts. The rearrangement links TRBV5-1 to TRBJ2-3; D may be TRBD1 (5 bases). Germline CDR1 and CDR2: SGHRS and YFSETQ. Trimming removed 9 bases from V and 5 bases from J, with 16 bases in between. This CDR3 has 13 residues. CDR3 amino acids: CATGLGALDTQYF. CDR3 coding DNA: TGCGCCACCGGATTAGGGGCCCTAGATACGCAGTATTTT.

This clonotype showed up many times. This chain uses TRBV3-1 with TRBJ1-1; D ambiguous. The CDR3 is made up of 14 amino acids. Trimming took 0 bases from V and 2 from J, leaving 7 bases between them. CDR1 and CDR2 (germline): LGHDT, YNNKEL (reference sequence). For the CDR3, the DNA is TGTGCCAGCAGCCAAGATTGGGCCAACACTGAAGCTTTCTTT. This sequence encodes CASSQDWANTEAFF.

The chain recombines TRBV2 with TRBJ2-3; no definite D call. The CDR3 is made up of 12 amino acids. Germline-derived CDR1 and CDR2 are SNHLY and FYNNEI. V lost 4 bases to trimming and J lost 3 bases, with 5 bases between them. CDR3 sequence reads: CASSGATDTQYF. The CDR3, as DNA: TGTGCCAGCAGTGGAGCGACAGATACGCAGTATTTT.

The chain links TRBV11-2 to TRBJ2-5; no reliable D call. The V end lost 1 base, the J end lost 5 bases, and 8 bases lay between the germline ends. Germline values: CDR1 SGHAT, CDR2 FQNNGV. This CDR3 is 13 amino acids long. The CDR3 region is CASSLGSTETQYF. The CDR3 coding sequence is TGTGCCAGCAGCTTAGGGAGTACGGAGACCCAGTACTTC.

In this sample, this clonotype turned up many times. V usage is TRBV3-1 and J usage is TRBJ2-7; the match to TRBD2 covers 7 bases. Germline V lookup: CDR1 LGHDT, CDR2 YNNKEL (reference sequence). The CDR3 runs to 15 residues. V shed 4 bases and J 3 bases; nucleotides not matched to a gene: 9. In nucleotides, the CDR3 is TGTGCCAGCAGCCGACCCGGGACGGGAGGCTACGAGCAGTACTTC. Translating gives CASSRPGTGGYEQYF.

This clonotype occurred a few times. V usage is TRBV7-2 and J usage is TRBJ2-1; D tentatively fits TRBD1 or TRBD2 (5 bases each). The CDR3 covers 15 residues. CDR1 SGHTA and CDR2 FQGNSA come from the germline V gene. Trimming left V 7 bases short and J 7 bases short, with 20 bases between. The CDR3 DNA reads as TGTGCCAGCACCCTTACTAGGCCCGCAGGGAATGAGCAGTTCTTC. Its translation is CASTLTRPAGNEQFF.

This clonotype has at least ten counts. V usage is TRBV5-1 and J usage is TRBJ2-3; 13 nucleotides align to TRBD2. The CDR3 loop spans 18 amino acids. Trimming took 4 bases from V and 0 from J; bases not matched to a gene: 8. Germline CDR1 and CDR2: SGHRS and YFSETQ. In DNA form, the CDR3 reads TGCGCCAGCAGCCGACAACCGGGACTAGCGGGGAGCACAGATACGCAGTATTTT. Translating gives CASSRQPGLAGSTDTQYF.

This clonotype was seen ten or more times. The rearrangement links TRBV25-1 to TRBJ1-1; D gene unclear. This CDR3 has 12 residues. Germline V lookup: CDR1 MGHDK, CDR2 SYGVNS. V gave up 5 bases and J gave up 5 bases, with 9 bases separating them. CDR3 in amino acids: CASSLRETEAFF. CDR3 coding DNA: TGTGCCAGCAGTCTTAGGGAAACTGAAGCTTTCTTT. The full variable domain, rest sourced from reference TRBV25-1 and TRBJ1-1, is EADIYQTPRYLVIGTGKKITLECSQTMGHDKMYWYQQDPGMELHLIHYSYGVNSTEKGDLSSESTVSRIRTEHFPLTLESARPSHTSQYLCASSLRETEAFFGQGTRLTVV.

This clonotype came up many times. The chain joins TRBV24-1 to TRBJ2-2; D remains unclear. This CDR3 has 13 amino acids. Trimming pared 1 base from V and 6 bases from J, leaving 5 bases between. Looked up from germline, CDR1 is KGHDR and CDR2 is SFDVKD. CDR3 coding DNA: TGTGCCACCAGTGATTTCGGATCCGGGGAGCTGTTTTTT. Translated, it gives CATSDFGSGELFF.

This clonotype was recorded a few times. CDR3 residues: CASSQTGPHYNEQFF. The CDR3 nucleotides are TGTGCCAGCAGTCAGACAGGGCCCCACTACAATGAGCAGTTCTTC. The V and J genes are TRBV6-5 and TRBJ2-1; 7 bases are a match to TRBD1. Germline lookup yields CDR1 MNHEY and CDR2 SVGAGI. V was pared by 5 bases and J by 3 bases, with 7 bases of the junction left unmatched. This CDR3 contains 15 residues.

This chain links TRBV29-1 with TRBJ2-2; 9 nucleotides line up with TRBD1. This CDR3 is built from 15 residues. CDR1 and CDR2 from the germline V gene are SQVTM and ANQGSEA. Trimming took 6 bases from V and 4 from J; bases not matched to a gene: 9. In DNA, the CDR3 is TGCAGCGTCGCCCCAGGACAGGGGAGCACCGGGGAGCTGTTTTTT. Its translation: CSVAPGQGSTGELFF.

This clonotype was observed a few times. The CDR3 nucleotides are TGCAGTGCTAGATCGGGAACAGGGAGCTACGAGCAGTACTTC. Protein: CSARSGTGSYEQYF. This rearrangement joins TRBV20-1 to TRBJ2-7; the D gene is possibly TRBD1 (6 bases). V was clipped by 2 bases and J by 3 bases, with 14 bases between them. The CDR3 contains 14 residues. From germline, CDR1 is DFQATT and CDR2 SNEGSKA (reference sequence).